The rows below give T cell receptor beta chains drawn from one sample of a study of blood T cell repertoires in COVID-19. The data were produced by immunoSEQ multiplex PCR, yet TCRdb's version contains in-frame clones alone and is incomplete. The repertoire has under 500,000 clones, around 91% of them found once; the top ten carry roughly 1.1%. The sequenced material came from PBMCs or T cells enriched from blood (not recorded which). The receptors were sampled from a man younger than 45 who had recovered from COVID-19. Each CDR3 is given with its conserved first and last residue. The D gene is left open where the match is weak. The size of a clone is reported for some rows only, either as once, few or many, or as a class for expanded clones.

d_gene	abundance	v_gene	j_gene	CDR3nt	CDR3aa
NA	NA	TRBV12-5	TRBJ1-5	TGTGCTAGTGGTTTAGGGGATTATAGCAATCAGCCCCAGCATTTT	CASGLGDYSNQPQHF
NA	NA	TRBV19	TRBJ1-5	TGTGCCAGTAGTGCCACGCTACCAGGGGCCTCCGAAATCCAGCATTTT	CASSATLPGASEIQHF
NA	NA	TRBV3-1/TRBV3-2	TRBJ1-2	TGTGCCAGCAGCCAGGGGGCTGCTGGCTACACCTTC	CASSQGAAGYTF
TRBD1	NA	TRBV7-9	TRBJ2-1	TGTGCCAGCAGCTCCGGACAGGGGGCTTACAATGAGCAGTTCTTC	CASSSGQGAYNEQFF
TRBD1	NA	TRBV29-1	TRBJ2-7	TGCAGCGTTTCAGACAGGGAGATGGGTGAGCAGTACTTC	CSVSDREMGEQYF
TRBD2	NA	TRBV6-5	TRBJ2-7	TGTGCCAGCAGCCCCAAGACTAGCGGGAGGTACGAGCAGTACTTC	CASSPKTSGRYEQYF
NA	NA	TRBV12-3/TRBV12-4	TRBJ2-1	TGTGCCAGCACAATTCAACAGGACGGGGAGCAGTTCTTC	CASTIQQDGEQFF
NA	NA	TRBV4-2	TRBJ1-1	TGTGCCAGCAGCCAAGATGGGGGGAGCACTGAAGCTTTCTTT	CASSQDGGSTEAFF
TRBD2	NA	TRBV9	TRBJ2-3	TGTGCCAGCAGCCCTCAGGGCGGGAGAGTCACAGATACGCAGTATTTT	CASSPQGGRVTDTQYF
TRBD2	NA	TRBV7-6	TRBJ2-2	TGTGCCAGCAGCTCGGGACTAGCGGGAGGGTTAATCTCCGGGGAGCTGTTTTTT	CASSSGLAGGLISGELFF
TRBD1	NA	TRBV28	TRBJ2-5	TGTGCCAGCAGTGCAGGGGACAGACAAGAGACCCAGTACTTC	CASSAGDRQETQYF
NA	NA	TRBV28	TRBJ2-2	TGTGCCAGCAGACACCCAACCGGGGAGCTGTTTTTT	CASRHPTGELFF
TRBD1	NA	TRBV19	TRBJ1-1	TGTGCCAGTAGTACGGGACAGGGGATCGCTTTCTTT	CASSTGQGIAFF
NA	NA	TRBV7-2	TRBJ1-2	TGTGCCAGCAGCAAAGACAGTGCGAACTATGGCTACACCTTC	CASSKDSANYGYTF
TRBD1	NA	TRBV7-8	TRBJ1-6	TGTGCCAGCAGCCCCGACAGGGGGAATTCACCCCTCCACTTT	CASSPDRGNSPLHF
TRBD1	NA	TRBV7-2	TRBJ2-7	TGTGCCAGCAGCCACCCGACAGGGGGCATCAACGAGCAGTACTTC	CASSHPTGGINEQYF
NA	NA	TRBV28	TRBJ1-1	TGTGCCAGCGTTGACCCTAGGAACACTGAAGCTTTCTTT	CASVDPRNTEAFF
TRBD1	NA	TRBV7-8	TRBJ1-1	TGTGCCAGCAGCTTAGAGCACAGGGGGAACACTGAAGCTTTCTTT	CASSLEHRGNTEAFF
NA	NA	TRBV12-5	TRBJ1-2	TGTGCTAGTGGGGGACACGATTATGGCTACACCTTC	CASGGHDYGYTF
TRBD1	NA	TRBV14	TRBJ1-4	TGTGCCAGCAGCCCTCTGGACAGGGGTAATGAAAAACTGTTTTTT	CASSPLDRGNEKLFF
NA	NA	TRBV19	TRBJ2-5	TGTGCCAGTAGCCCGCAGGCCCAAGAGACCCAGTACTTC	CASSPQAQETQYF
NA	few	TRBV2	TRBJ2-7	TGTGCCAGCCAACGATGGGCAGGCACCTACGAGCAGTACTTC	CASQRWAGTYEQYF
NA	NA	TRBV28	TRBJ1-6	TGTGCCAGCAGTTTAGGGTTGGGAGGGCCCCTCCACTTT	CASSLGLGGPLHF
TRBD2	once	TRBV24-1	TRBJ2-4	TGTGCCACCAGTGAGGCCGGGACTACGAGCATTCAGTACTTC	CATSEAGTTSIQYF
NA	NA	TRBV3-1/TRBV3-2	TRBJ1-6	TGTGCCAGCAGCCAAGTTGAGGGTGGAAATTCACCCCTCCACTTT	CASSQVEGGNSPLHF
NA	NA	TRBV3-1/TRBV3-2	TRBJ1-4	TGTGCCAGCAGCCAAGATAGCGGTAATGAAAAACTGTTTTTT	CASSQDSGNEKLFF
NA	NA	TRBV6-1	TRBJ2-7	TGTGCCAGCAGGGAAGCCACAGACAGGTTCCCCTACGAGCAGTACTTC	CASREATDRFPYEQYF
NA	NA	TRBV9	TRBJ2-3	TGTGCCAGCAGCGCACAACAGGGCCCAGATACGCAGTATTTT	CASSAQQGPDTQYF
TRBD1	NA	TRBV24-1	TRBJ1-5	TGTGCCACCAGTGAGGACACAGGGGGCGGCAATCAGCCCCAGCATTTT	CATSEDTGGGNQPQHF
NA	few	TRBV2	TRBJ1-5	TGTGCCAGCAGTGACCGGGTCAATCAGCCCCAGCATTTT	CASSDRVNQPQHF
NA	NA	TRBV7-6	TRBJ2-2	TGTGCCAGCAGCCCGACCGGAGGGTTCACCGGGGAGCTGTTTTTT	CASSPTGGFTGELFF
NA	once	TRBV30	TRBJ1-2	TGTGCCTGGAGTGTTTGGGACACCAACTATGGCTACACCTTC	CAWSVWDTNYGYTF
TRBD2	NA	TRBV6-5	TRBJ2-3	TGTGCCAGCAGTTACGGACTAGGCAACACAGATACGCAGTATTTT	CASSYGLGNTDTQYF
NA	NA	TRBV5-6	TRBJ2-7	TGTGCCAGCAGCTTGGGAGGGATCTACGAGCAGTACTTC	CASSLGGIYEQYF
NA	NA	TRBV4-1	TRBJ2-7	TGCGCCAGCAGCCAAGCAGGGGCCTACGAGCAGTACTTC	CASSQAGAYEQYF
NA	NA	TRBV6-5	TRBJ2-3	TGTGCCAGCAGACAGGGACCAAACACAGATACGCAGTATTTT	CASRQGPNTDTQYF
TRBD1	NA	TRBV27	TRBJ1-6	TGTGCCAGCAGTTTATCGACAGGGAATAGGTCACCCCTCCACTTT	CASSLSTGNRSPLHF
NA	NA	TRBV24-1	TRBJ1-2	TGTGCCACCAGTGATACCCCCGGGTCCAGCTACACCTTC	CATSDTPGSSYTF
TRBD2	NA	TRBV7-9	TRBJ2-3	TGTGCCAGCAGCTCCAATTTTGGGACTAGCCTCTTCACAGATACGCAGTATTTT	CASSSNFGTSLFTDTQYF
TRBD1	once	TRBV28	TRBJ2-2	TGTGCCAGCAGTTTGGCGCAGGGGGCGCGGTCGAAGCTGTTTTTT	CASSLAQGARSKLFF
TRBD1	NA	TRBV18	TRBJ2-7	TGTGCCAGCTCACCCACCGGGACAGGGAGGTACGAGCAGTACTTC	CASSPTGTGRYEQYF
TRBD1	NA	TRBV13	TRBJ2-7	TGTGCCAGCAGCTGGGGGACAGGGTTGAACGAGCAGTACTTC	CASSWGTGLNEQYF
NA	NA	TRBV6-6	TRBJ2-2	TGTGCCAGCAGTATACAGGGCACCGGGGAGCTGTTTTTT	CASSIQGTGELFF
TRBD1	NA	TRBV29-1	TRBJ1-4	TGCAGCGTGATTTACAGGGGCAGTGAAAAACTGTTTTTT	CSVIYRGSEKLFF
NA	NA	TRBV5-6	TRBJ1-2	TGTGCCAGCAGCTTGGATCTGATTCAGGGCTACACCTTC	CASSLDLIQGYTF
NA	NA	TRBV28	TRBJ2-2	TGTGCCAGCAGTTTAGATCCAGCTGCGGGCACCGGGGAGCTGTTTTTT	CASSLDPAAGTGELFF
TRBD2	NA	TRBV9	TRBJ2-7	TGTGCCAGCAGCGTATCCAGCGGGAGGCTCTACGAGCAGTACTTC	CASSVSSGRLYEQYF
NA	NA	TRBV2	TRBJ2-7	TGTGCCAGCAGTGAGTCAGGGGTACCCTACGAGCAGTACTTC	CASSESGVPYEQYF
NA	few	TRBV30	TRBJ1-5	TGTGCCTGGGGTCAAAATGAGCCCCAGCATTTT	CAWGQNEPQHF
NA	NA	TRBV29-1	TRBJ2-1	TGCAGCGTTGAATGGGGGCCAAGGGAGCAGTTCTTC	CSVEWGPREQFF
NA	NA	TRBV2	TRBJ1-1	TGTGCCAGCGCCGGGACATTGAACACTGAAGCTTTCTTT	CASAGTLNTEAFF
TRBD1	NA	TRBV5-1	TRBJ1-1	TGCGCCAGCAGCCGGGACAGCCTGAACACTGAAGCTTTCTTT	CASSRDSLNTEAFF
NA	NA	TRBV2	TRBJ2-7	TGTGCCAGCACCCTTGACCTACCAGGGCACGAGCAGTACTTC	CASTLDLPGHEQYF
NA	NA	TRBV28	TRBJ1-1	TGTGCCAGCCGTACAGGGTACACTGAAGCTTTCTTT	CASRTGYTEAFF
TRBD2	NA	TRBV6-2/TRBV6-3	TRBJ2-5	TGTGCCAGCAGCCCTGGACTAGCGGGAGTGGGGACCCAGTACTTC	CASSPGLAGVGTQYF